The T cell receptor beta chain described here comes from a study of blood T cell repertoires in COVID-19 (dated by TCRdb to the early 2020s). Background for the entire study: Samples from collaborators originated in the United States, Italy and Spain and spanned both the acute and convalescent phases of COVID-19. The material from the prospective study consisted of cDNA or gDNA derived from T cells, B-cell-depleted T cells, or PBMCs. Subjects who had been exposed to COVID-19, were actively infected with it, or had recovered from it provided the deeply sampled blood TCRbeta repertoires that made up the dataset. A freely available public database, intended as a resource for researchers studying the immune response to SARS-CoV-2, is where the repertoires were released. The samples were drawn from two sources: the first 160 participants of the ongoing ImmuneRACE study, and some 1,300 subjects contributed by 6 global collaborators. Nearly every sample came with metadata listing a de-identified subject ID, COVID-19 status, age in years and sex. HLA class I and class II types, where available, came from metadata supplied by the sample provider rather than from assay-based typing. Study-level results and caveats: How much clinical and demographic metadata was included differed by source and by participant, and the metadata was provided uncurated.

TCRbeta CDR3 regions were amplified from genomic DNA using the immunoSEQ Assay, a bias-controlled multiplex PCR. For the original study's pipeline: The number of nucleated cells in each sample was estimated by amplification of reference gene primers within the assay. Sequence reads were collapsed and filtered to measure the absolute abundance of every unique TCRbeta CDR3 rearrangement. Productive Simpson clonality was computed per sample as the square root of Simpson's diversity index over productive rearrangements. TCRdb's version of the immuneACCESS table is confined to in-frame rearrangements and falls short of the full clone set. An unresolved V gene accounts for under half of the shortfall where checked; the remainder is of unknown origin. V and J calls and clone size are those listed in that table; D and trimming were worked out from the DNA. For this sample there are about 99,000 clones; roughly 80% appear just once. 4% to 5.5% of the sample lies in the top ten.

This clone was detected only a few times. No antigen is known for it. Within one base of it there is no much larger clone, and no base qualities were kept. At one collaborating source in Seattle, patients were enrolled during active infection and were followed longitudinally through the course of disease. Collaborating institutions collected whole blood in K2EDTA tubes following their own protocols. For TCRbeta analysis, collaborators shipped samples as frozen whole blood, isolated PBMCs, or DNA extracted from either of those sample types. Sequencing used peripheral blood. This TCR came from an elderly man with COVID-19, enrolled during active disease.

At the DNA level, the sequence is TGTGCCATCCGTCCCGATGACAGGGCGGACACTGAAGCTTTCTTT. Its protein reads: CAIRPDDRADTEAFF. Rearrangement joined TRBV10-3 to TRBJ1-1; 7 middle bases align to TRBD1. At the junction V is shortened by 8 bases and J by 3 bases; bases outside the gene matches: 12. Taken from cysteine to phenylalanine, the CDR3 has 15 residues. The DNA shown is the 45-base CDR3, in frame from base 1. Looking up the germline V gene yields CDR1 ENHRY and CDR2 SYGVKD.